One sample yielded the 9 T cell receptor beta chains listed below, sequenced in a study of PD-1 blockade in classical Hodgkin lymphoma. In every patient, relapse followed autologous stem cell transplantation, while exposure to brentuximab vedotin differed. Some clones are missing from TCRdb's copy, which holds only in-frame ones; the method was immunoSEQ multiplex PCR. The sample lists tens of thousands of clones, 78% occurring once. Material: peripheral blood mononuclear cells (PBMCs), obtained at baseline. The receptors stem from a human donor with classical Hodgkin lymphoma.

The rearrangement joins TRBV5-6 to TRBJ1-2, with D possibly being TRBD1 (6 bases). Germline CDR1 is SGHDT and CDR2 is YYEEEE. This CDR3 has 14 amino acids. V lost 0 bases and J lost 7, with 13 bases in between. In DNA, the CDR3 is TGTGCCAGCAGCTTGGAACAGGGACGAGGTGGCTACACCTTC. This sequence encodes CASSLEQGRGGYTF.

The V and J genes are TRBV9 and TRBJ2-7; D remains unclear. Germline-derived CDR1 and CDR2 are SGDLS and YYNGEE. The CDR3 sequence is 14 residues long. Trimming cost V 3 bases and J 3 bases, with 13 bases left between them. Here the CDR3 reads CASSGSNSDYEQYF. The CDR3 DNA reads TGTGCCAGCAGCGGTAGTAATTCGGACTACGAGCAGTACTTC.

The gene calls are TRBV5-1 and TRBJ2-2, with 10 bases that match TRBD2. The length of the CDR3 is 16 residues. Germline V CDR1 and CDR2: SGHRS, YFSETQ. Trimming removed 4 bases from V and 4 bases from J; junction bases left unmatched: 7. CDR3 coding DNA: TGCGCCAGCAGCCCTGCGGGACTAGCGTCCACCGGGGAGCTGTTTTTT. This translates into CASSPAGLASTGELFF.

The chain uses TRBV19 and TRBJ1-6; D unclear. The CDR3 contains 15 residues. Per germline, CDR1 LNHDA and CDR2 SQIVND (reference sequence). Trimming pared 9 bases from V and 4 bases from J, leaving 16 bases between. In DNA form, the CDR3 reads TGTGCCAGCTCGGTAAAAAACAGTTATAATTCACCCCTCCACTTT. This encodes CASSVKNSYNSPLHF.

This clone has a handful of counts. The chain employs TRBV7-9 and TRBJ1-6; 8 nucleotides line up with TRBD1. V lost 5 bases, J lost 8 bases, and 5 bases stayed unmatched. The CDR3 sequence is 14 residues long. Germline CDR1 and CDR2: SEHNR and FQNEAQ (reference sequence). The CDR3 region is CASSRQGTDSPLHF. The CDR3 DNA is TGTGCCAGCAGCCGACAGGGGACGGATTCACCCCTCCACTTT.

J is TRBJ2-2 and V is TRBV18; TRBD2 matches 7 bases. The V and J ends lost 5 bases and 6 bases, in that order; junction bases with no gene match: 9. Germline-derived CDR1 and CDR2 are KGHSH and LQKENI. The CDR3 covers 15 residues. The DNA for the CDR3 is TGTGCCAGCTCAACAACCAGCGGGGAGGCCGGGGAGCTGTTTTTT. It specifies CASSTTSGEAGELFF.

The chain employs TRBV7-2 and TRBJ2-6; 7 nucleotides align to TRBD1. Germline CDR1 reads SGHTA; CDR2 reads FQGNSA. CDR3 size: 17 residues. Trimming cost V 3 bases and J 0 bases; bases outside gene matches: 5. CDR3 sequence reads: CASSFQTGNSGANVLTF. CDR3 DNA: TGTGCCAGCAGCTTTCAGACAGGGAACTCTGGGGCCAACGTCCTGACTTTC.

The chain has TRBV2 and TRBJ2-2; 7 bases map to TRBD1. V gave up 10 bases and J gave up 5 bases; unmatched junction bases: 7. Germline loops: CDR1 SNHLY, CDR2 FYNNEI. The CDR3 has 13 residues. The CDR3 is CATRQGGTGELFF. As DNA, the CDR3 is TGTGCCACCCGACAGGGTGGAACCGGGGAGCTGTTTTTT.

The chain joins TRBV5-1 to TRBJ1-2, with a possible D match to TRBD1 (5 bases). The CDR3 runs 13 residues. The germline V gene has CDR1 SGHRS and CDR2 YFSETQ. V shed 4 bases and J shed 3 bases, with 10 bases lying between them. The CDR3 loop reads CASSPGRYYGYTF. CDR3 DNA sequence: TGCGCCAGCAGCCCGGGACGGTACTATGGCTACACCTTC. The full variable domain, completed using reference TRBV5-1 and TRBJ1-2, is KAGVTQTPRYLIKTRGQQVTLSCSPISGHRSVSWYQQTPGQGLQFLFEYFSETQRNKGNFPGRFSGRQFSNSRSEMNVSTLELGDSALYLCASSPGRYYGYTFGSGTRLTVV.